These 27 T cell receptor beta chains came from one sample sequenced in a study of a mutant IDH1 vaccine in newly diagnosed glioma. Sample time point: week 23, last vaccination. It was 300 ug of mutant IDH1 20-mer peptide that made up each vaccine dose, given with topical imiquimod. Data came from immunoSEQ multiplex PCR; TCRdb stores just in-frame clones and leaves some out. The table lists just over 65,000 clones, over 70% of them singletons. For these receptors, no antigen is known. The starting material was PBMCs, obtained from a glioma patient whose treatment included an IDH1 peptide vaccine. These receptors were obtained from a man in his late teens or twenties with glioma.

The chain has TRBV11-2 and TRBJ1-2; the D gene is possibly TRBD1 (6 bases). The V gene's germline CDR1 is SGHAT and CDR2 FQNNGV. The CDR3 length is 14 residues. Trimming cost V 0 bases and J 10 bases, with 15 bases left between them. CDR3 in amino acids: CASSLDRGRWDYTF. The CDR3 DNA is TGTGCCAGCAGCTTAGACAGGGGAAGGTGGGACTACACCTTC.

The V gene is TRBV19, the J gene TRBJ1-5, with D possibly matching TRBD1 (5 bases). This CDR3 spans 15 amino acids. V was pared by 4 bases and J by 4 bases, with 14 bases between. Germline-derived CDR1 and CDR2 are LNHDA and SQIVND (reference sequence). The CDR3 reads CASSTEGLGNQPQHF. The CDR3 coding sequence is TGTGCCAGTAGTACCGAGGGGCTCGGAAATCAGCCCCAGCATTTT.

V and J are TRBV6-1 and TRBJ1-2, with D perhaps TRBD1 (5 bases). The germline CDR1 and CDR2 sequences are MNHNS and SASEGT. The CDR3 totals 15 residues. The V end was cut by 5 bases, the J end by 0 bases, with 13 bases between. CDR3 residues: CASSLRDGANYGYTF. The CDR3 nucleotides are TGTGCCAGCAGTCTACGGGACGGAGCTAACTATGGCTACACCTTC.

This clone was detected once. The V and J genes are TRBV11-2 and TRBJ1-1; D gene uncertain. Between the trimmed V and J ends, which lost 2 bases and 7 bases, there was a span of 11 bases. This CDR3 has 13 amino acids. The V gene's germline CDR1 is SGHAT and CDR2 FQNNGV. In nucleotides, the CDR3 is TGTGCCAGCAGCTTACCGGGATCAAATGAAGCTTTCTTT. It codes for CASSLPGSNEAFF.

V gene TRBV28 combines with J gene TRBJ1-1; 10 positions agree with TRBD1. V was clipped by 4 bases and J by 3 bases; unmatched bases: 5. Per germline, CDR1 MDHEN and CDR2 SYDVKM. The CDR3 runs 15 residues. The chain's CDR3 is CASSSPGTGDTEAFF. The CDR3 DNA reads TGTGCCAGCAGTTCCCCCGGGACAGGGGACACTGAAGCTTTCTTT.

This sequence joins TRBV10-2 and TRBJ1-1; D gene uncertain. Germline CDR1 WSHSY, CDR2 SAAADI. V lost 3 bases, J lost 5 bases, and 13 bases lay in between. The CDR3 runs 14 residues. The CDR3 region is CASSEFGGSTEAFF. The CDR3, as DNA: TGCGCCAGCAGTGAATTCGGAGGGAGTACTGAAGCTTTCTTT.

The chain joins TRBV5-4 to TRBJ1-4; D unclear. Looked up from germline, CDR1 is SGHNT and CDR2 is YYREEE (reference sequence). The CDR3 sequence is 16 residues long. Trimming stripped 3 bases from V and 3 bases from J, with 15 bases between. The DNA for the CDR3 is TGTGCCAGCAGCTCGGCCCTGGCTGGTTCTAATGAAAAACTGTTTTTT. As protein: CASSSALAGSNEKLFF.

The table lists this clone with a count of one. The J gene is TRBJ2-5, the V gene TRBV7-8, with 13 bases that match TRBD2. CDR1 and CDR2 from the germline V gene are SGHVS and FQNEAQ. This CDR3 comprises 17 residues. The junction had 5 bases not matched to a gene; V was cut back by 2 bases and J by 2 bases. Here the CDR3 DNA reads TGTGCCAGCAGCTTAAGACTAGCGGGGGGACGACAAGAGACCCAGTACTTC. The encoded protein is CASSLRLAGGRQETQYF.

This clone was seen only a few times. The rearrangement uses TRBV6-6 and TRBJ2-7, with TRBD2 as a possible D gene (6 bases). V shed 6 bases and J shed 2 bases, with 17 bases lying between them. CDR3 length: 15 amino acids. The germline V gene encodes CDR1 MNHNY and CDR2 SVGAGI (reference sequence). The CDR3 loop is CASRVEPAGTYEQYF. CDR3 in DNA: TGTGCCAGCAGAGTAGAGCCAGCGGGCACCTACGAGCAGTACTTC.

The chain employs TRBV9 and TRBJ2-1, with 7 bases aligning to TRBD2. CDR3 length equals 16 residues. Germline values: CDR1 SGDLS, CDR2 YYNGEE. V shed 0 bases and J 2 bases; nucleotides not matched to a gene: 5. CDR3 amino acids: CASSVAGGYTYNEQFF. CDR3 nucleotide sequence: TGTGCCAGCAGCGTAGCCGGGGGGTATACCTACAATGAGCAGTTCTTC.

The CDR3 DNA reads TGTGCCAGCCTCAGGGACTTCTTGAACACTGAAGCTTTCTTT. Translated: CASLRDFLNTEAFF. The chain links TRBV28 to TRBJ1-1, with TRBD1 as a possible D gene (5 bases). The V end was cut by 8 bases, the J end by 0 bases, with 13 bases between. In germline, CDR1 is MDHEN, CDR2 SYDVKM. CDR3 size: 14 residues.

The DNA for the CDR3 is TGTGCCAGCAGCTCGACAGTGGAAGATACGCAGTATTTT. This encodes CASSSTVEDTQYF. The genes are TRBV7-9 and TRBJ2-3, with D tentatively TRBD1 (5 bases). V dropped 4 bases and J dropped 5 bases, with 10 bases sitting between them. Germline V gives CDR1 SEHNR, CDR2 FQNEAQ (reference sequence). The CDR3 runs 13 residues.

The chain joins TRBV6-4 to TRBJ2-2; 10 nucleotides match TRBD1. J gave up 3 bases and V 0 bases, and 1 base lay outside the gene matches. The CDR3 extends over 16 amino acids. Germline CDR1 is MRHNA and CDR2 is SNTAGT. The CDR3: CASSDSGTGDTGELFF. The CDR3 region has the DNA TGTGCCAGCAGTGACTCAGGGACAGGGGACACCGGGGAGCTGTTTTTT.

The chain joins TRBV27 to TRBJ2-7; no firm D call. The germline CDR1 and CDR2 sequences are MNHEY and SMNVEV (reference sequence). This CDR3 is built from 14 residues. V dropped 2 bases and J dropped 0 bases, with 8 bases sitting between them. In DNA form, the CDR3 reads TGTGCCAGCAGTTTAGTCGTTAGCTCCTACGAGCAGTACTTC. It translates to CASSLVVSSYEQYF.

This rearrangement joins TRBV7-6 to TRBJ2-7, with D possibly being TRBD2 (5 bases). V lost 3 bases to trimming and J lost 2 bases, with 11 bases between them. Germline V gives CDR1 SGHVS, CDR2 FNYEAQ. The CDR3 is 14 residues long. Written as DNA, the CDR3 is TGTGCCAGCAGCTTGGGTAGGGAGACCTACGAGCAGTACTTC. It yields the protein CASSLGRETYEQYF.

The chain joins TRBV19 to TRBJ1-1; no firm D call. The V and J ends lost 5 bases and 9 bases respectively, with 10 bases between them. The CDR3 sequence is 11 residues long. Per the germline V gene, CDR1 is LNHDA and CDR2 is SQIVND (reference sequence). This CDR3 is CASSLGDKAFF. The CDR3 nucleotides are TGTGCCAGTAGTTTGGGAGATAAAGCTTTCTTT.

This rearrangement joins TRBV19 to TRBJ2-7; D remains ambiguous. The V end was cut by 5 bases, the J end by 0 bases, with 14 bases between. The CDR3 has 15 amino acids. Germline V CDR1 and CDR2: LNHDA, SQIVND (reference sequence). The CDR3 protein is CASSVYGDSSYEQYF. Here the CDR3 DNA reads TGTGCCAGTAGTGTCTATGGGGATAGCTCCTACGAGCAGTACTTC.

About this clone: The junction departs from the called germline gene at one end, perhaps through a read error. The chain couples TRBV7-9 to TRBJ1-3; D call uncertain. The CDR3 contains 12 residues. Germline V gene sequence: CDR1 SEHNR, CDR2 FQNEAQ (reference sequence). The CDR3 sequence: CASSREDRSSFF. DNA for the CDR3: TGTGCCAGCAGCCGGGAAGACCGAAGCTCCTTCTTT.

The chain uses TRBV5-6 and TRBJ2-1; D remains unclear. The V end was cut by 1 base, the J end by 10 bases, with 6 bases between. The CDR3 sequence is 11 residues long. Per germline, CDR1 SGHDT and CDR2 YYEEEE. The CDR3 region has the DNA TGTGCCAGCAGCTTGACAGAAGAGCAGTTCTTC. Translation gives CASSLTEEQFF.

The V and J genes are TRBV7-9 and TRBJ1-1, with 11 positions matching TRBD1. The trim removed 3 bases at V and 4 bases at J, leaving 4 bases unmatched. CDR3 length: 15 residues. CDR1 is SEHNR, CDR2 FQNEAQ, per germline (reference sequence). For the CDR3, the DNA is TGTGCCAGCAGCTTCCTCGGGACAGGGGGCACTGAAGCTTTCTTT. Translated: CASSFLGTGGTEAFF. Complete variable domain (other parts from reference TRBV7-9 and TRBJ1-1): DTGVSQNPRHKITKRGQNVTFRCDPISEHNRLYWYRQTLGQGPEFLTYFQNEAQLEKSRLLSDRFSAERPKGSFSTLEIQRTEQGDSAMYLCASSFLGTGGTEAFFGQGTRLTVV.

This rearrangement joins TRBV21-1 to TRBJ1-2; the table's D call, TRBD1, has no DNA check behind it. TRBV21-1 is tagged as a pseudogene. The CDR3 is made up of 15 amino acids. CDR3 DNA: TGTGCCAGCAGCCCCCGGACAGGCCCACTATATGGCTACACCTTC. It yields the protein CASSPRTGPLYGYTF.

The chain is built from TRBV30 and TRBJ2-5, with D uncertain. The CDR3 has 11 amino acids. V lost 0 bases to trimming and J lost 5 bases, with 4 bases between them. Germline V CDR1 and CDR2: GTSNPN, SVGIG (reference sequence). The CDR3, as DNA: TGTGCCTGGAGTGTAAGGGAGACCCAGTACTTC. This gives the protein CAWSVRETQYF.

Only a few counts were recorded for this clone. CDR3 region: CAWSRLGGEAFF. The CDR3 bases are TGTGCCTGGAGCCGGTTGGGGGGCGAAGCTTTCTTT. The V gene is TRBV30, the J gene TRBJ1-1; TRBD1 might be the D (6 bases). The CDR3 totals 12 residues. CDR1 is GTSNPN, CDR2 SVGIG, per germline (reference sequence). V lost 3 bases to trimming and J lost 8 bases, with 13 bases between them.

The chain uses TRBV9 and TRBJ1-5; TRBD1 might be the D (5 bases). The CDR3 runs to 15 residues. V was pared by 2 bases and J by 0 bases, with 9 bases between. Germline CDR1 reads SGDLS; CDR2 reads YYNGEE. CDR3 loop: CASSVSGDSNQPQHF. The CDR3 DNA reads TGTGCCAGCAGCGTGTCGGGGGATAGCAATCAGCCCCAGCATTTT.

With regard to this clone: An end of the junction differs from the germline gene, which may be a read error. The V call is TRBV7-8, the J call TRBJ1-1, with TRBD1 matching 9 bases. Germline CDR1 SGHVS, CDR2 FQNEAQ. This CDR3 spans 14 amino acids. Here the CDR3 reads CASSSGTGNAEAFF. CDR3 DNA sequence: TGTGCCAGCAGCTCCGGGACAGGGAACGCTGAAGCTTTCTTT.

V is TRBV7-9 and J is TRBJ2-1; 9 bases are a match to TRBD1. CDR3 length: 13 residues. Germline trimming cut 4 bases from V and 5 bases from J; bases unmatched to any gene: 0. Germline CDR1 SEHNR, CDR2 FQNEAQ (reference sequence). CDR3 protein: CASSWTGDNEQFF. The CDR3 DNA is TGTGCCAGCAGCTGGACAGGGGACAATGAGCAGTTCTTC.

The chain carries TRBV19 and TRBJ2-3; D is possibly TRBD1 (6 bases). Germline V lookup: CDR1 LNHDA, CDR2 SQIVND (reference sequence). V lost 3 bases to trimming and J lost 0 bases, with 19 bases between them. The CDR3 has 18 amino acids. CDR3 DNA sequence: TGTGCCAGTAGTATGATTGGTGTCGCAGGGGCGAGCACAGATACGCAGTATTTT. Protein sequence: CASSMIGVAGASTDTQYF. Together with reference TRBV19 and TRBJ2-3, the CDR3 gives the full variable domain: DGGITQSPKYLFRKEGQNVTLSCEQNLNHDAMYWYRQDPGQGLRLIYYSQIVNDFQKGDIAEGYSVSREKKESFPLTVTSAQKNPTAFYLCASSMIGVAGASTDTQYFGPGTRLTVL.